This record concerns one T cell receptor beta chain sequence. What antigen it recognizes has not been identified. Base qualities are not provided; no much larger clone lies one nucleotide away. The sample's time point, from its label and the paper: about 28 days (+/-7) after the second vaccine dose. AZD1222 recipients given second doses at about 4 weeks or at about 12 weeks were pooled, since spike-specific TCR depth and breadth were not found to differ between the two schedules. Vaccinee samples came from UK trials COV001 and COV002, including a single-blind randomized controlled phase 2/3 trial of AZD1222 (ChAdOx1 nCoV-19) in healthy adults. For TCRbeta chain sequencing, PBMC samples from trial participants were taken at day 0 and at day 28 after the second dose. The CDR3 regions of human TCRbeta chains were analyzed by immunosequencing. As for the original processing: Repertoire TCRs were checked for matches against a reference library of SARS-CoV-2-specific TCRs that had been generated using the MIRA antigen-specificity platform. Breadth meant the fraction of unique TCRs that were SARS-CoV-2-associated, whereas depth meant the fraction of total T cells that were SARS-CoV-2-associated. Using the MIRA data, every spike-specific TCR was mapped to the spike region that the TCR reacted to and assigned to either a CD4 or a CD8 class. Log10-transformed breadth and depth values were compared by one-way ANOVA with Sidak's multiple comparisons tests. Here the immuneACCESS table is served through TCRdb, limited to in-frame sequences with V and J called. Missing clones are a known gap in these copies; in checked studies unresolved V genes cover under half, and the rest lacks a known reason. V and J calls and clone size are copied from that table; D and trimming were computed from the DNA. The sample includes tens of thousands of clones, with approximately 87% observed a single time. The ten largest make up roughly 15% of the sample.

The CDR3 runs 11 amino acids, cysteine and phenylalanine included. The kept DNA is CDR3 alone, 33 bases in frame from the first base. Reading the germline V gene gives CDR1 KGHDR and CDR2 SFDVKD. Trimming removed 12 bases from V and 0 bases from J, leaving 8 bases between the germline ends. This sample stems from a study of T cell responses to AZD1222 COVID-19 vaccine (TCRdb year 2021). Regarding the study in general: TCR sequencing was performed for over 230 trial participants, of whom around 210 were given two doses of AZD1222 and approximately 26 were given two doses of MenACWY control vaccine. Trial participants were enrolled by age into subgroups of 18-55, 56-69 and 70-plus years, and about 150, 27 and 61 TCR-sequenced participants, respectively, were included in these subgroups. Paper-wide results and their limitations: Epitopes outside the regions mutated in the B.1.351 and B.1.1.7 variants were reportedly recognized by nearly half of the unique spike-specific TCRs. Conclusions about previously exposed vaccinees are limited because only a handful of AZD1222 recipients were SARS-CoV-2 seropositive at baseline. After two AZD1222 doses, both the breadth and the depth of spike-specific TCRs were significantly higher than at day 0 and than in MenACWY recipients. Because no day 14 peak-response samples were available, the repertoires could be characterized only after the peak T cell response. The 56-69-year group was small, and its depth increase did not reach significance, likely because of low power. Vaccine-associated CD4 TCRs spanned the whole spike protein, with dominant responses in regions 160-218 and 743-854. Participants were mostly white British and included more females than males, and it was suggested by the authors that clonal diversity may have been underestimated.

The clonotype was recovered from an adult who received the AZD1222 COVID-19 vaccine. The sample was peripheral blood, taken 28 days after the second AZD1222 dose. The sequence is built from TRBV24-1 and TRBJ2-7; the D gene remains uncertain. The CDR3 region: CAPGFSYEQYF. DNA sequence: TGTGCCCCGGGTTTCTCCTACGAGCAGTACTTC.